This T cell receptor (beta chain) originates from a study of cytomegalovirus exposure and HLA in healthy donors. Study results and caveats: Several top significant clusters appeared, in a later analysis, to be linked to common viral pathogens. A few CMV-associated chains were confirmed in vitro to be specific for CMV antigens.

Turning to this clone: Its specificity is not known.

Primers included in the PCR were 60 Vbeta and 13 Jbeta primers. The data were produced by immunoSEQ multiplex PCR, yet TCRdb's version contains in-frame clones alone and is incomplete. Of about 160,000 clones listed, about three quarters are singletons. Germline CDR1 GTSNPN, CDR2 SVGIG (reference sequence). The ends lost 2 bases at V and 4 bases at J; junction bases unmatched: 8. The CDR3 sequence is 15 residues long. The chain couples TRBV30 to TRBJ2-3; 8 positions agree with TRBD1. This receptor was identified in a woman aged 45-65 years in good health and CMV-seropositive. Sequencing was done on a sample of PBMCs. CDR3 sequence (DNA): TGTGCCTGGAGTTCAGGGCAGGGGGCGGCAGATACGCAGTATTTT. It codes for CAWSSGQGAADTQYF. The full variable domain, with the rest looked up from reference TRBV30 and TRBJ2-3, is SQTIHQWPATLVQPVGSPLSLECTVEGTSNPNLYWYRQAAGRGLQLLFYSVGIGQISSEVPQNLSASRPQDRQFILSSKKLLLSDSGFYLCAWSSGQGAADTQYFGPGTRLTVL.